This T cell receptor (beta chain) was sequenced in a study of T cell responses to AZD1222 COVID-19 vaccine. Overall study results and limits: A mostly white British donor set with more females was recruited, and clonal diversity was possibly underestimated. Researchers took repertoire samples only after the peak T cell response had come. Nearly half of spike-specific TCRs reportedly target unmutated variant regions. Just five to seven people given AZD1222 tested seropositive at baseline.

Measured with immunoSEQ multiplex PCR; TCRdb has only the in-frame clones, and not every one. The sample contains 100,000 to 150,000 clones, approximately 91% of which appear only once. As for this clone: Its cognate antigen is unknown.

The TCR comes from an adult who received the AZD1222 COVID-19 vaccine. The sequenced sample was peripheral blood, obtained 28 days after the second AZD1222 dose.

The CDR3 DNA reads as TGTGCCAGCAGTTCCGGGACAGGGGGTTACGAGCAGTACTTC. Translated: CASSSGTGGYEQYF. The chain recombines TRBV5-5 with TRBJ2-7, with 11 bases that match TRBD1. The CDR3 contains 14 residues. Germline V gene sequence: CDR1 SGHKS, CDR2 YYEKEE (reference sequence). With 5 bases clipped from V and 4 bases from J, the junction kept 5 bases outside the gene matches.